Listed here are 4 T cell receptor beta chains from one sample, sequenced in a study of persistence of HIV-infected CD4 T cells. No antigen has been identified for these receptors. This was the immunoSEQ version 4 assay in survey mode. Produced via immunoSEQ multiplex PCR; TCRdb's table is partial and in-frame only. Of tens of thousands of clones listed, 82% were seen once; the top ten hold less than 5%. Lysates of CMV-infected fibroblasts at around 9.1 ug/mL stimulated these cells. CD40L/CD69 double-negative CD45RO-high memory CD4+ T cells were collected. Here the sequenced sample was CD4+ T cells sorted from PBMCs after roughly 18-hour stimulation, taken from a patient who received antiretroviral therapy. Receptors were obtained from an adult man with HIV who was CMV-seropositive.

The chain joins TRBV10-1 to TRBJ2-1; D is perhaps TRBD2 (6 bases). The germline gives CDR1 WNHNN, CDR2 SYGVQD (reference sequence). V lost 6 bases to trimming and J lost 7 bases, with 10 bases between them. The CDR3 is 12 residues long. The CDR3 coding sequence is TGCGCCAGCAGCCCTGGGGGGAATGAGCAGTTCTTC. Its translation is CASSPGGNEQFF.

The chain couples TRBV4-1 to TRBJ1-1, with D tentatively TRBD1 (5 bases). CDR3 size: 16 residues. Germline CDR1 and CDR2: MGHRA and YSYEKL. Trimming stripped 1 base from V and 2 bases from J, with 14 bases between. The CDR3 protein is CASSQAYQGPNTEAFF. CDR3 nucleotides: TGCGCCAGCAGCCAAGCTTATCAGGGACCCAACACTGAAGCTTTCTTT.

The genes are TRBV5-1 and TRBJ2-7, with 7 bases identical to TRBD1. The germline V gene encodes CDR1 SGHRS and CDR2 YFSETQ. This CDR3 is built from 14 residues. J gave up 2 bases and V 4 bases, and 6 bases lay outside the gene matches. CDR3 sequence: CASSNRDRTYEQYF. The CDR3 region has the DNA TGCGCCAGCAGCAACCGGGACAGAACCTACGAGCAGTACTTC.

This rearrangement joins TRBV5-1 to TRBJ2-6, with unresolved D. CDR3 length: 17 amino acids. Germline loops: CDR1 SGHRS, CDR2 YFSETQ. V gave up 1 base and J gave up 2 bases, with 13 bases separating them. The CDR3 is CASSLTANGAGANVLTF. Written as DNA, the CDR3 is TGCGCCAGCAGCTTGACGGCCAATGGGGCTGGGGCCAACGTCCTGACTTTC. Full variable domain (remainder filled in from reference TRBV5-1 and TRBJ2-6): KAGVTQTPRYLIKTRGQQVTLSCSPISGHRSVSWYQQTPGQGLQFLFEYFSETQRNKGNFPGRFSGRQFSNSRSEMNVSTLELGDSALYLCASSLTANGAGANVLTFGAGSRLTVL.